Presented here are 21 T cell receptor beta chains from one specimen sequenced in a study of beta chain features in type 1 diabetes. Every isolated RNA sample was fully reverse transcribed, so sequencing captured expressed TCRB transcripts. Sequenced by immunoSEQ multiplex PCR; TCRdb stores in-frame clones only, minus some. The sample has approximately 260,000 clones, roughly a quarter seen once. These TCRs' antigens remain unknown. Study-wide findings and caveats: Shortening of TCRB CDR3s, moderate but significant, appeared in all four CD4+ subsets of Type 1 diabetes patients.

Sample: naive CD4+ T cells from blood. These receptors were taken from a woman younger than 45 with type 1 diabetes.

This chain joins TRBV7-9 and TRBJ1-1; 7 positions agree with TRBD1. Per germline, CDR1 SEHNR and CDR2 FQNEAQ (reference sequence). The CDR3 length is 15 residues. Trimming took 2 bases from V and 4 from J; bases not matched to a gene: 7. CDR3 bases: TGTGCCAGCAGCTTAACAGGGGCTTACGCCACTGAAGCTTTCTTT. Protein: CASSLTGAYATEAFF.

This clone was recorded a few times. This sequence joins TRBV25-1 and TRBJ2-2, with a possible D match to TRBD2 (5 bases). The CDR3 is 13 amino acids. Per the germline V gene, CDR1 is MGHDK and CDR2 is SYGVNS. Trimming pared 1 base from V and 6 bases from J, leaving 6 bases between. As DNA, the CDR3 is TGTGCCAGCAGTGAATGGGGAGCCGGGGAGCTGTTTTTT. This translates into CASSEWGAGELFF. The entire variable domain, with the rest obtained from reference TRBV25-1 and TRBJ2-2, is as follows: EADIYQTPRYLVIGTGKKITLECSQTMGHDKMYWYQQDPGMELHLIHYSYGVNSTEKGDLSSESTVSRIRTEHFPLTLESARPSHTSQYLCASSEWGAGELFFGEGSRLTVL.

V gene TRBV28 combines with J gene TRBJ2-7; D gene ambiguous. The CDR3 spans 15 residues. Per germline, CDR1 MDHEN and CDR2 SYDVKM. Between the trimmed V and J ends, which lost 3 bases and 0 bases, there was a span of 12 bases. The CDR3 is CASSFESESSYEQYF. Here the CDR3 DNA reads TGTGCCAGCAGTTTTGAAAGCGAGAGCTCCTACGAGCAGTACTTC. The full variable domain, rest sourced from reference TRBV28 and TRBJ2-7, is DVKVTQSSRYLVKRTGEKVFLECVQDMDHENMFWYRQDPGLGLRLIYFSYDVKMKEKGDIPEGYSVSREKKERFSLILESASTNQTSMYLCASSFESESSYEQYFGPGTRLTVT.

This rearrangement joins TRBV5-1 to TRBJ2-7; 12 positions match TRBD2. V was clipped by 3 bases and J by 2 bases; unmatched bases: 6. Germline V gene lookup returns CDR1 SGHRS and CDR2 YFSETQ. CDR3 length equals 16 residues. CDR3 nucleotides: TGCGCCAGCAGCTCCCCTAGCGGGAGGGCCGCCTACGAGCAGTACTTC. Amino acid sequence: CASSSPSGRAAYEQYF. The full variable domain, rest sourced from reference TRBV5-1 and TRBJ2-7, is KAGVTQTPRYLIKTRGQQVTLSCSPISGHRSVSWYQQTPGQGLQFLFEYFSETQRNKGNFPGRFSGRQFSNSRSEMNVSTLELGDSALYLCASSSPSGRAAYEQYFGPGTRLTVT.

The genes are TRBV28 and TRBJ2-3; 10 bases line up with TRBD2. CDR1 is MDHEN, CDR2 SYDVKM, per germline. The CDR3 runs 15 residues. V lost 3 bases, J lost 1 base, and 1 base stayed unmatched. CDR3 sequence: CASSFGTSGTDTQYF. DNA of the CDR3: TGTGCCAGCAGTTTCGGGACTAGCGGCACAGATACGCAGTATTTT.

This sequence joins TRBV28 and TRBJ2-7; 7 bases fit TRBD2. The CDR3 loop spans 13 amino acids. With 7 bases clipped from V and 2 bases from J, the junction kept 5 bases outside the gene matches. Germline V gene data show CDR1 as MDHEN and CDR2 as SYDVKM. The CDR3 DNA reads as TGTGCCAGCATCTTACGGGGGGCCTACGAGCAGTACTTC. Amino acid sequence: CASILRGAYEQYF.

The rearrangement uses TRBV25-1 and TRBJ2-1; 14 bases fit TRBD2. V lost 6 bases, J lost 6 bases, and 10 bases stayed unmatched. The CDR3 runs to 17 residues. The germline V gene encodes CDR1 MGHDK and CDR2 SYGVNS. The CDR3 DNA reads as TGTGCCAGCAGGGCATACGGAGGACTAGCGGGAGGCAATGAGCAGTTCTTC. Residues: CASRAYGGLAGGNEQFF.

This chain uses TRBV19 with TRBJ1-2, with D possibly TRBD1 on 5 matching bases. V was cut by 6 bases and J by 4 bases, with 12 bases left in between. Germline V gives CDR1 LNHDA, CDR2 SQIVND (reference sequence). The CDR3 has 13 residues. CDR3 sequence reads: CASRSTGGYGYTF. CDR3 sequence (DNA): TGTGCCAGTAGGTCCACCGGGGGCTATGGCTACACCTTC. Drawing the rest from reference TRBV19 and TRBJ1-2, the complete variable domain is DGGITQSPKYLFRKEGQNVTLSCEQNLNHDAMYWYRQDPGQGLRLIYYSQIVNDFQKGDIAEGYSVSREKKESFPLTVTSAQKNPTAFYLCASRSTGGYGYTFGSGTRLTVV.

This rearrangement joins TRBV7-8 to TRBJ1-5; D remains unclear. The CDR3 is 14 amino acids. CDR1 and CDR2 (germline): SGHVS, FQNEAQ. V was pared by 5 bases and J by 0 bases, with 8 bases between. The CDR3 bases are TGTGCCAGCAGCGTACACCTTAGCAATCAGCCCCAGCATTTT. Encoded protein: CASSVHLSNQPQHF.

CDR3 residues: CSVERTGTAEAFF. As DNA, the CDR3 is TGCAGCGTTGAGCGGACCGGGACAGCTGAAGCTTTCTTT. The chain carries TRBV29-1 and TRBJ1-1, with 7 bases aligning to TRBD1. Unmatched junction bases numbered 7, after V lost 3 bases and J lost 6 bases. This CDR3 contains 13 residues. CDR1 SQVTM and CDR2 ANQGSEA come from the germline V gene. Full variable domain (missing parts from reference TRBV29-1 and TRBJ1-1): SAVISQKPSRDICQRGTSLTIQCQVDSQVTMMFWYRQQPGQSLTLIATANQGSEATYESGFVIDKFPISRPNLTFSTLTVSNMSPEDSSIYLCSVERTGTAEAFFGQGTRLTVV.

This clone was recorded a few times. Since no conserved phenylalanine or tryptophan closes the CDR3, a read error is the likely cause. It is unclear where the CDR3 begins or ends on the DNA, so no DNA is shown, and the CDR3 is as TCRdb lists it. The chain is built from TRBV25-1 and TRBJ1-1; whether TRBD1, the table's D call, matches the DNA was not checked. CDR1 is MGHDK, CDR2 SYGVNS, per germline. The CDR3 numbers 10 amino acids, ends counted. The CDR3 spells CASSRELDTG.

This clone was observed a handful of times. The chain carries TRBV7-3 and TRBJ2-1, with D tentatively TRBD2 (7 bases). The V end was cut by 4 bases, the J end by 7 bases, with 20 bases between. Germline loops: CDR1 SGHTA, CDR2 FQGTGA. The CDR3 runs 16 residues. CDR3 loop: CASSSPGLGRGNEQFF. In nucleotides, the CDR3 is TGTGCCAGCAGCTCCCCAGGGCTAGGGAGGGGGAATGAGCAGTTCTTC.

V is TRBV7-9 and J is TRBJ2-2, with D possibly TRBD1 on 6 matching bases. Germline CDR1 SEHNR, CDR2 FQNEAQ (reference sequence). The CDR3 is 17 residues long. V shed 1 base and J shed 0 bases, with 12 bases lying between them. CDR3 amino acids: CASSLGQATTNTGELFF. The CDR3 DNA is TGTGCCAGCAGCTTAGGACAGGCAACCACGAACACCGGGGAGCTGTTTTTT.

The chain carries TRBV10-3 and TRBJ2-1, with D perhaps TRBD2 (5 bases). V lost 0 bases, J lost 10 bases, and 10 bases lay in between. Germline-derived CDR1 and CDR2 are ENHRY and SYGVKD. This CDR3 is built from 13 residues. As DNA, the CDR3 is TGTGCCATCAGTGAGTCGGAGGTGAGAGAGCAGTTCTTC. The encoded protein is CAISESEVREQFF.

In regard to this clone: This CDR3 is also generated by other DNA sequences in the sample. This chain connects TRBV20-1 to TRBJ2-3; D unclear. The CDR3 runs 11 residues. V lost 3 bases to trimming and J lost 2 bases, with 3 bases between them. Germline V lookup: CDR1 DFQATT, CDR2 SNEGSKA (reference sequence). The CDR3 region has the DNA TGCAGTGCTAGTTACACAGATACGCAGTATTTT. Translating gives CSASYTDTQYF.

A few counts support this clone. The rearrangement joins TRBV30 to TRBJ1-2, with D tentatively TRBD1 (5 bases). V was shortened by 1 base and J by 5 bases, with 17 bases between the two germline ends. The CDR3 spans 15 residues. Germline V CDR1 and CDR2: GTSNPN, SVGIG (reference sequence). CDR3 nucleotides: TGTGCCTGGAGTGGTGGGGGGACGGTACGGTATGGCTACACCTTC. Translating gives CAWSGGGTVRYGYTF.

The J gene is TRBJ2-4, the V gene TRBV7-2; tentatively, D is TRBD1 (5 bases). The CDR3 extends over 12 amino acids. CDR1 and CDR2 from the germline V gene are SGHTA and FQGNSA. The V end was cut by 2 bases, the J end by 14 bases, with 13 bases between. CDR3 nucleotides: TGTGCCAGCAGCTTAATTTCGGCCAGGGAGTACTTC. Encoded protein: CASSLISAREYF.

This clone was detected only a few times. The CDR3 DNA follows: TGCGCCAGCAGCCAATTCGCCCTGGGACAGGGCAACACCGGGGAGCTGTTTTTT. Its protein is CASSQFALGQGNTGELFF. V is TRBV4-1 and J is TRBJ2-2; 9 nucleotides match TRBD1. Germline V CDR1 and CDR2: MGHRA, YSYEKL. V shed 2 bases and J 2 bases; nucleotides not matched to a gene: 9. This CDR3 has 18 amino acids.

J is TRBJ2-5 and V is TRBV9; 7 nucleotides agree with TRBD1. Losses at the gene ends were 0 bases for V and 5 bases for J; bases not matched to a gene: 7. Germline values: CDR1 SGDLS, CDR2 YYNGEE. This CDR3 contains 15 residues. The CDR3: CASSVEGAPLETQYF. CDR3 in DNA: TGTGCCAGCAGCGTAGAGGGGGCGCCGTTGGAGACCCAGTACTTC.

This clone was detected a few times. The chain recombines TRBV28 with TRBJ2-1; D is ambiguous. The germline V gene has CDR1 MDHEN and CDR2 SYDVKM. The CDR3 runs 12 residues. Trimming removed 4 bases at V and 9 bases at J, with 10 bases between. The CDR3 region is CASSSYRVEQFF. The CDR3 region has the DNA TGTGCCAGCAGTTCCTACAGAGTTGAGCAGTTCTTC.

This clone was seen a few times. The CDR3 sequence is CASSDRQGADTQYF. The CDR3 DNA reads TGTGCCAGCAGCGATAGACAGGGAGCAGATACGCAGTATTTT. The rearrangement uses TRBV9 and TRBJ2-3, with TRBD1 identical over 7 bases. This CDR3 is 14 amino acids long. Per germline, CDR1 SGDLS and CDR2 YYNGEE. V lost 3 bases, J lost 4 bases, and 5 bases stayed unmatched.